A selection of T cell receptor beta chains follows, all from one sample in a study of blood T cell repertoires in COVID-19. Sequencing was performed with immunoSEQ multiplex PCR; in TCRdb, only in-frame clones are kept and a portion is missing. The sample contains a few hundred thousand clones, 85% to 90% of which appear only once. Input material: PBMCs or T cells enriched from blood (not recorded which). These receptors all stem from a man aged 30 to 39 who had recovered from COVID-19. Each CDR3 is given with its conserved first and last residue. Fields, in order: J gene, V gene, D gene, clone size, CDR3 DNA, CDR3 protein. The D gene is left open where the match is weak. Only some rows state a clone size, as once, few, many or a class for expanded clones.

>TRBJ1-1|TRBV28|-|-
TGTGCCAGCATCGAGCTAGTAACTGCTGAAGCTTTCTTT
CASIELVTAEAFF
>TRBJ1-2|TRBV28|TRBD1|-
TGTGCCAGCAGGGTGGGACAGATACTTTCTAACTATGGCTACACCTTC
CASRVGQILSNYGYTF
>TRBJ1-6|TRBV25-1|-|-
TGTGCCAGCAGTGGGACTTTCGGGAATAATTCACCCCTCCACTTT
CASSGTFGNNSPLHF
>TRBJ1-2|TRBV28|-|-
TGTGCCAGCAGTTTATTAGTCCCAAACTATGGCTACACCTTC
CASSLLVPNYGYTF
>TRBJ1-1|TRBV28|-|once
TGTGCCAGCAGTCCGCTTCGACAGAGGCACACTGAAGCTTTCTTT
CASSPLRQRHTEAFF
>TRBJ2-2|TRBV13|TRBD1|-
TGTGCCAGCAGCACCAGGACAGGGCCCACCGGGGAGCTGTTTTTT
CASSTRTGPTGELFF
>TRBJ2-1|TRBV11-3|TRBD2|-
TGTGCCAGCAGCAAGGGGACTAGCGGCAACAATGAGCAGTTCTTC
CASSKGTSGNNEQFF
>TRBJ2-1|TRBV5-1|TRBD2|-
TGCGCCAGCAGCGACTCCGGACTAGCGGGAGGTTCCACACACGATGAGCAGTTCTTC
CASSDSGLAGGSTHDEQFF
>TRBJ2-7|TRBV28|-|-
TGTGCCAGCAGTTTTTCTGCGGGCGGGTACGAGCAGTACTTC
CASSFSAGGYEQYF
>TRBJ2-5|TRBV19|TRBD1|-
TGTGCCAGTAGTGTCGACAGGGAAAAGACCCAGTACTTC
CASSVDREKTQYF
>TRBJ2-7|TRBV14|TRBD2|-
TGTGCCAGCAGCCAAGAATTTCCCCAGCGGGACGACTACGAGCAGTACTTC
CASSQEFPQRDDYEQYF
>TRBJ1-2|TRBV6-5|-|-
TGTGCCAGCCAGTTAGTTGGGCTCTATGGCTACACCTTC
CASQLVGLYGYTF
>TRBJ2-1|TRBV7-9|TRBD2|once
TGTGCCAGCAGTCCGACTAGCGGGGCTTACAATGAGCAGTTCTTC
CASSPTSGAYNEQFF
>TRBJ2-4|TRBV12-5|-|-
TGTGCTAGTGGTTTGTTCGCAGGGGTCTTAGCCAAAAACATTCAGTACTTC
CASGLFAGVLAKNIQYF
>TRBJ2-3|TRBV5-1|-|-
TGCGCCAGCAGCTTGGATCAGCTGGGGGCACAGGATACGCAGTATTTT
CASSLDQLGAQDTQYF
>TRBJ1-5|TRBV28|TRBD1|-
TGTGCCAGCAGGCAGGGGGATCAGCCCCAGCATTTT
CASRQGDQPQHF
>TRBJ1-1|TRBV3-1/TRBV3-2|-|-
TGTGCCAGCAGCGCGGAGGGCCAGTACACTGAAGCTTTCTTT
CASSAEGQYTEAFF
>TRBJ1-2|TRBV28|-|-
TGTGCCAGCGCCAACTATGGGGGCTACACCTTC
CASANYGGYTF
>TRBJ2-5|TRBV27|-|-
TGTGCCTCAGCGGTGGGAGAGACCCAGTACTTC
CASAVGETQYF
>TRBJ2-1|TRBV5-1|-|once
TGCGCCAGCAGCTTGGCCGGGGTAAATGAGCAGTTCTTC
CASSLAGVNEQFF
>TRBJ2-3|TRBV7-6|TRBD2|-
TGTGCCAGCAGCTTTGTAACTAGCGGGACGACAGATACGCAGTATTTT
CASSFVTSGTTDTQYF
>TRBJ2-2|TRBV18|-|-
TGTGCCAGCTCACCGTCCTCGAACACCGGGGAGCTGTTTTTT
CASSPSSNTGELFF
>TRBJ2-1|TRBV21-1|-|-
TGTGCCAGCAGCCCGCCTCCGGGACTAGCGGGAGGGCTCAATTTTCGGTTCTTC
CASSPPPGLAGGLNFRFF
>TRBJ2-3|TRBV2|TRBD2|-
TGTGCCAGCACTCGACTAGCGGCGAACACAGATACGCAGTATTTT
CASTRLAANTDTQYF
>TRBJ2-1|TRBV28|TRBD2|once
TGTGCCAGCAGTTTTGGGACTAGCGGGAGTTTATATGAGCAGTTCTTC
CASSFGTSGSLYEQFF
>TRBJ2-1|TRBV9|TRBD2|few
TGTGCCAGCAGCGTAGCCCGGCTAGCGGGAGAATCTTCGCATGAGCAGTTCTTC
CASSVARLAGESSHEQFF
>TRBJ1-5|TRBV29-1|-|-
TGCAGCGTTGGACAGGACCAAAATCAGCCCCAGCATTTT
CSVGQDQNQPQHF
>TRBJ2-1|TRBV13|TRBD2|-
TGTGCCAGCAGCTCCAGGACTAGCGGGATAGGGTACGGCAATGAGCAGTTCTTC
CASSSRTSGIGYGNEQFF
>TRBJ2-5|TRBV12-3/TRBV12-4|-|-
TGTGCCAGCAGTTCTCAAGAGACCCAGTACTTC
CASSSQETQYF
>TRBJ1-1|TRBV28|-|once
TGTGCCAGCAGTTTATTACAGGCCAGAGGAGAAGCTTTCTTT
CASSLLQARGEAFF
>TRBJ1-3|TRBV23-1|-|-
TGCGCCAGCAGTTTTCACGCAGGGATGGGAAACACCATATATTTT
CASSFHAGMGNTIYF
>TRBJ2-1|TRBV6-5|-|-
TGTGCCAGCAGTTACGGAGGGACTGACTACAATGAGCAGTTCTTC
CASSYGGTDYNEQFF
>TRBJ2-2|TRBV11-2|-|-
TGTGCCAGCAGCCCCAGATACGGACAGCTGAACACCGGGGAGCTGTTTTTT
CASSPRYGQLNTGELFF
>TRBJ2-1|TRBV7-6|-|-
TGTGCCAGCAGCACAGACACGATATCCTACAATGAGCAGTTCTTC
CASSTDTISYNEQFF
>TRBJ2-6|TRBV4-1|TRBD2|-
TGCGCCAGCAGCCAAGGGGAGGGTGCCGGGGCCAACGTCCTGACTTTC
CASSQGEGAGANVLTF
>TRBJ1-5|TRBV28|-|-
TGTGCCAGCAGTTTGGCAGGGGAAGATCAGCCCCAGCATTTT
CASSLAGEDQPQHF
>TRBJ2-2|TRBV6-5|TRBD2|-
TGTGCCAGCAGGGGGACTAGCGGCGCCGGGGAGCTGTTTTTT
CASRGTSGAGELFF
>TRBJ1-2|TRBV7-9|TRBD1|-
TGTGCCAGCAGCTCCGGACAGGCCCCCGCCACCTTC
CASSSGQAPATF
>TRBJ2-5|TRBV7-6|-|-
TGTGCCAGCAGCTCAGGGGATCAAGAGACCCAGTACTTC
CASSSGDQETQYF
>TRBJ1-2|TRBV5-1|-|-
TGCGCCAGCAGCTTGCGGGGTGACTATGGCTACACCTTC
CASSLRGDYGYTF
>TRBJ2-2|TRBV5-4|-|-
TGTGCCAGCAGCTCGGGTAGATTCGGGGAGCTGTTTTTT
CASSSGRFGELFF
>TRBJ2-2|TRBV19|TRBD2|-
TGTGCCAGCGCCGGGACTAGCGGCCCATTGGGAGCCGGGGAGCTGTTTTTT
CASAGTSGPLGAGELFF
>TRBJ2-5|TRBV7-8|TRBD2|-
TGTGCCAGCAGCTTTAGCGGGAGGGAGACCCAGTACTTC
CASSFSGRETQYF
>TRBJ1-2|TRBV28|-|-
TGTGCCAGCAATCGACAGGTTTATGGCTACACCTTC
CASNRQVYGYTF
>TRBJ2-2|TRBV5-4|-|-
TGTGCCAGCAGCTTGCAAGTAAGCGCCGGGGAGCTGTTTTTT
CASSLQVSAGELFF
>TRBJ2-7|TRBV3-1/TRBV3-2|TRBD2|-
TGTGCCAGCAGCCAAGTAGTAGCGGGAGAAAACGAGCAGTACTTC
CASSQVVAGENEQYF
>TRBJ1-2|TRBV7-9|-|-
TGTGCCAGCAGCTTCCCCGACAGGCTACTGTCTAACTATGGCTACACCTTC
CASSFPDRLLSNYGYTF
>TRBJ1-5|TRBV7-8|-|-
TGTGCCAGCAGCTCACTACAGGGATATAGCAATCAGCCCCAGCATTTT
CASSSLQGYSNQPQHF
>TRBJ2-7|TRBV5-5|-|-
TGTGCCAGCAGCTGGACAGATGACGAGCAGTACTTC
CASSWTDDEQYF